Each of the 8 T cell receptor beta chains below was sequenced from the same sample in a study of cytomegalovirus exposure and HLA in healthy donors. Both 60 Vbeta primers and 13 Jbeta primers went into the PCR. Method: immunoSEQ multiplex PCR; TCRdb's copy keeps in-frame clones and lacks some. The sample records some 150,000 clones, about 70% being singletons. The sample consisted of PBMCs. These receptors were obtained from a woman aged 40 to 49 in good health and CMV-seronegative.

V usage is TRBV15 and J usage is TRBJ1-1; a possible D gene is TRBD1 (5 bases). Germline CDR1 reads LNHNV; CDR2 reads YYDKDF (reference sequence). Trimming took off 3 bases at V and 0 bases at J, with 11 bases between the two ends. This CDR3 has 15 amino acids. The CDR3 protein is CATSRGGALNTEAFF. The DNA of the CDR3 is TGTGCCACCAGCAGGGGAGGGGCGCTGAACACTGAAGCTTTCTTT.

As regards this clone: The junction departs from the called germline gene at one end, perhaps through a read error. The CDR3 loop is CSSSPTGPYEQYF. The CDR3 DNA sequence: TGTTCCAGCAGCCCCACAGGGCCGTACGAGCAGTACTTC. The chain is built from TRBV7-9 and TRBJ2-7; D may be TRBD1 (6 bases). Germline CDR1 and CDR2: SEHNR and FQNEAQ (reference sequence). This CDR3 region has 13 residues. The whole variable domain, filled in from reference TRBV7-9 and TRBJ2-7, reads DTGVSQNPRHKITKRGQNVTFRCDPISEHNRLYWYRQTLGQGPEFLTYFQNEAQLEKSRLLSDRFSAERPKGSFSTLEIQRTEQGDSAMYLCSSSPTGPYEQYFGPGTRLTVT.

This clone has more than one count but fewer than ten. The chain has TRBV4-1 and TRBJ2-1; TRBD2 might be the D (5 bases). Per the germline V gene, CDR1 is MGHRA and CDR2 is YSYEKL. V lost 5 bases to trimming and J lost 0 bases, with 14 bases between them. CDR3 size: 16 residues. CDR3 sequence reads: CASSFPLGNSYNEQFF. The CDR3 DNA follows: TGCGCCAGCAGCTTCCCCCTCGGGAACTCCTACAATGAGCAGTTCTTC.

The chain recombines TRBV19 with TRBJ1-5; 8 bases align to TRBD1. Germline lookup yields CDR1 LNHDA and CDR2 SQIVND (reference sequence). This CDR3 comprises 15 residues. J lost 2 bases, V lost 5 bases, and 5 bases had no gene match. In DNA form, the CDR3 reads TGTGCCAGTAGTTCCCAGGGGGCTGGCAATCAGCCCCAGCATTTT. Amino acid sequence: CASSSQGAGNQPQHF.

The chain joins TRBV5-1 to TRBJ1-2; TRBD1 agrees at 7 bases. The V gene end was trimmed by 4 bases and the J gene end by 3 bases; junction bases not matched to a gene: 6. The CDR3 runs to 14 residues. Germline V gene sequence: CDR1 SGHRS, CDR2 YFSETQ. CDR3 nucleotides: TGCGCCAGCAGCCAGTCCGGGACAGACTATGGCTACACCTTC. This codes for CASSQSGTDYGYTF. The entire variable domain, with the rest obtained from reference TRBV5-1 and TRBJ1-2, is as follows: KAGVTQTPRYLIKTRGQQVTLSCSPISGHRSVSWYQQTPGQGLQFLFEYFSETQRNKGNFPGRFSGRQFSNSRSEMNVSTLELGDSALYLCASSQSGTDYGYTFGSGTRLTVV.

The chain uses TRBV9 and TRBJ2-7, with 7 bases that match TRBD2. V dropped 0 bases and J dropped 5; count of bases not matched to a gene: 8. CDR1 SGDLS and CDR2 YYNGEE come from the germline V gene. This CDR3 spans 15 amino acids. In DNA, the CDR3 is TGTGCCAGCAGCGTAGGGGGGGGTTCCATTCACGAGCAGTACTTC. As protein: CASSVGGGSIHEQYF.

This clone has a handful of counts. The DNA for the CDR3 is TGTGCCAGCAGTGAAACAGTCGCGGGGGCTGGGGCCAACGTCCTGACTTTC. This codes for CASSETVAGAGANVLTF. The gene calls are TRBV6-1 and TRBJ2-6, with 7 bases matching TRBD2. Germline values: CDR1 MNHNS, CDR2 SASEGT. CDR3 length: 17 amino acids. The junction had 6 bases not matched to a gene; V was cut back by 2 bases and J by 2 bases.

The rearrangement joins TRBV6-5 to TRBJ2-5, with D tentatively TRBD1 (7 bases). The CDR3 is 14 amino acids. Trimming pared 5 bases from V and 5 bases from J, leaving 15 bases between. Germline CDR1 and CDR2: MNHEY and SVGAGI. CDR3: CASSPGQEGETQYF. The DNA for the CDR3 is TGTGCCAGCAGTCCCGGACAGGAGGGCGAGACCCAGTACTTC.